This T cell receptor (beta chain) was sequenced in a study of T cells in Graves' hyperthyroidism and ophthalmopathy. Germline values: CDR1 LGHDT, CDR2 YNNKEL (reference sequence). This CDR3 region has 15 residues. Germline trimming cut 1 base from V and 2 bases from J; bases unmatched to any gene: 1. From RNA transcripts, TCR beta CDR3 regions were amplified. The TCR CDR3 was amplified in a first-round RT-PCR using the HTBI primer set. TCRdb called the multiplex PCR reads again in MiXCR, with one record for every CDR3 protein. Here the sample spans nearly 750,000 distinct CDR3 sequences, over 35% being singletons.

The sequencing sample was made of blood. The chain joins TRBV3-1 to TRBJ1-3; 8 nucleotides line up with TRBD1. The receptor's source is a woman aged 40 to 55 with Graves' hyperthyroidism. In DNA form, the CDR3 reads TGTGCCAGCAGCCAAGGACAGGGGACTGGAAACACCATATATTTT. Amino acids: CASSQGQGTGNTIYF.